This T cell receptor beta chain came from a study of OX40 agonist ivuxolimab in advanced cancers. Overall study context: Mean age approximately 59 years, range 23 to 79; approximately 83% male. Partial responses were achieved by three patients, of whom one had hepatocellular carcinoma and two had cutaneous melanoma. Findings of the study overall: Expanded clones were, on average, more numerous among CD8+ T cells than CD4+.

This clone rates as medium-sized. The antigen remains undetermined. Germline lookup yields CDR1 MNHEY and CDR2 SVGAGI. V lost 0 bases, J lost 0 bases, and 2 bases stayed unmatched. The CDR3 loop spans 16 amino acids. Sequencing was performed with immunoSEQ multiplex PCR; in TCRdb, only in-frame clones are kept and a portion is missing. This table holds roughly 50,000 clones, around 93% found once. The origin of this receptor is an adult with an advanced solid tumor such as melanoma, head and neck, liver or kidney cancer. The chain carries TRBV6-5 and TRBJ2-1; 7 bases line up with TRBD2. The sequencing here drew on CD4+ or CD8+ T cells sorted from blood, taken in a trial of the OX40 agonist ivuxolimab. This CDR3 reads CASSYSSGGSYNEQFF. The CDR3 DNA reads as TGTGCCAGCAGTTACTCATCGGGGGGCTCCTACAATGAGCAGTTCTTC.